This is a list of T cell receptor beta chains from one sample in a study of blood T cell repertoires in COVID-19. Clones were sequenced by immunoSEQ multiplex PCR, and TCRdb holds only the in-frame ones, with some missing. The data contain fewer than 500,000 clones, roughly 89% of them singletons. The specimen sequenced was peripheral blood. Receptor source: a woman aged 25 to 39 with acute or convalescent COVID-19. CDR3s include the opening cysteine and the closing phenylalanine or tryptophan. The D gene is left open where the match is weak. Part of the rows lack a size; the others show once, few, many or a class for expanded clones.

NA,TRBJ2-5,TRBV3-1/TRBV3-2,TRBD2,TGTGCCAGCAGCCAAGGAACGACCGGGGGGGGAGAAGAGACCCAGTACTTC,CASSQGTTGGGEETQYF
NA,TRBJ1-5,TRBV28,NA,TGTGCCAGCAGAAGGGGCTCTTCTAGCAATCAGCCCCAGCATTTT,CASRRGSSSNQPQHF
NA,TRBJ2-2,TRBV24-1,TRBD2,TGTGCCACCAGTGACGATAGCGGGGGTATCACCGGGGAGCTGTTTTTT,CATSDDSGGITGELFF
NA,TRBJ2-1,TRBV15,TRBD2,TGTGCCACCAGCGAGAGGACTAGCGGGGGGTTTTTGGAGTTCTTC,CATSERTSGGFLEFF
NA,TRBJ2-1,TRBV13,NA,TGTGCCAGCAGCTTAGGGGGTGCGGTGGATGAGCAGTTCTTC,CASSLGGAVDEQFF
NA,TRBJ2-5,TRBV7-2,NA,TGTGCCAGCAGTAGAGGAGGAATGGAGACCCAGTACTTC,CASSRGGMETQYF
NA,TRBJ2-1,TRBV27,NA,TGTGCCAGCAGTTTCCAGACTCGGCGGAACAATGAGCAGTTCTTC,CASSFQTRRNNEQFF
NA,TRBJ2-7,TRBV5-1,NA,TGCGCCAGCAGCTTGGGGCATATCCTGTCCGAGCAGTACTTC,CASSLGHILSEQYF
NA,TRBJ1-6,TRBV4-1,NA,TGCGCCAGCAGCGCCCAAACGGGGGGCCTGAATTCACCCCTCCACTTT,CASSAQTGGLNSPLHF
few,TRBJ2-7,TRBV5-4,TRBD1,TGTGCCAGCAGCTCCCCTTCAGGGGGAAGTCCCACCTACGAGCAGTACTTC,CASSSPSGGSPTYEQYF
NA,TRBJ2-5,TRBV7-8,TRBD2,TGTGCCAGCAGCCCGATAACTAGCGGCCAAGAGACCCAGTACTTC,CASSPITSGQETQYF
NA,TRBJ2-7,TRBV10-1,TRBD1,TGCGCCAGCAGTGAGCCAAAACGGACAGGTTACGAGCAGTACTTC,CASSEPKRTGYEQYF
NA,TRBJ2-3,TRBV2,TRBD2,TGTGCCAGCAGCCGCGACCAGCGGGGGGGCCGATCAGATACGCAGTATTTT,CASSRDQRGGRSDTQYF
NA,TRBJ2-5,TRBV6-4,NA,TGTGCCAGCAGTGTCAGGGCGCGGGAGACCCAGTACTTC,CASSVRARETQYF
once,TRBJ2-7,TRBV29-1,TRBD1,TGCAGCGTTGCGGGGACAGGGGTCCCCGAGCAGTACTTC,CSVAGTGVPEQYF
NA,TRBJ1-4,TRBV6-5,TRBD1,TGTGCCAGCGGAAGGGGGCATGATGAAAAACTGTTTTTT,CASGRGHDEKLFF
once,TRBJ2-1,TRBV2,NA,TGTGCCAGCAGTATTGGAGTGTTTGAGCAGTTCTTC,CASSIGVFEQFF
NA,TRBJ1-4,TRBV11-2,TRBD1,TGTGCCAGTGAGGGACAGGTTAATGAAAAACTGTTTTTT,CASEGQVNEKLFF
few,TRBJ1-2,TRBV19,NA,TGTGCCAGTAGTTGGAGGGATGGCTACACCTTC,CASSWRDGYTF
NA,TRBJ1-4,TRBV19,TRBD1,TGTGCCAGTAGTATCCAGGGGGAGGTGGAAAAACTGTTTTTT,CASSIQGEVEKLFF
NA,TRBJ2-1,TRBV24-1,TRBD2,TGTGCCACCAGTGATTCGGCTCTCGGGGGGAATGAGCAGTTCTTC,CATSDSALGGNEQFF
NA,TRBJ1-5,TRBV7-8,NA,TGTGCCAGCAGCCCCCCGGGAGGTTTATCTGAGCCCCAGCATTTT,CASSPPGGLSEPQHF
NA,TRBJ2-7,TRBV5-8,NA,TGTGCCAGCAGCTTGGTGCGCTCCTACGAGCAGTACTTC,CASSLVRSYEQYF
few,TRBJ2-5,TRBV9,TRBD2,TGTGCCAGCAGCGTCGGAGCTAGCGGCCAAGAGACCCAGTACTTC,CASSVGASGQETQYF
NA,TRBJ2-3,TRBV5-1,TRBD1,TGCGCCAGCAGCTCAACCGGGACAGGGTCAGATACGCAGTATTTT,CASSSTGTGSDTQYF
NA,TRBJ1-4,TRBV7-6,TRBD1,TGTGCCAGCAGCTGGACCGGGACAGGGCAGGAAAAACTGTTTTTT,CASSWTGTGQEKLFF
NA,TRBJ1-2,TRBV5-6,NA,TGTGCCAGCAGCCCGACAGAGACCCTCTATGGCTACACCTTC,CASSPTETLYGYTF
NA,TRBJ1-6,TRBV19,NA,TGTGCCAGTAGTATCGCGGGGACGAGGTCACCCCTCCACTTT,CASSIAGTRSPLHF
NA,TRBJ2-3,TRBV11-2,TRBD1,TGTGCCAGCAGCCCCGAGGACAGGAGAACAGATACGCAGTATTTT,CASSPEDRRTDTQYF
NA,TRBJ2-2,TRBV20-1,NA,TGCAGTGCTAGTTCTAGAGCGACCGGGGAGCTGTTTTTT,CSASSRATGELFF
NA,TRBJ2-3,TRBV3-1/TRBV3-2,TRBD2,TGTGCCAGCAGCCAAGAGGGACTAGCGGGGGGGCTCGAAGATACGCAGTATTTT,CASSQEGLAGGLEDTQYF
NA,TRBJ2-7,TRBV5-1,NA,TGCGCCAGCAGCTTGGTCAGGGTTGAAGGCTCCTACGAGCAGTACTTC,CASSLVRVEGSYEQYF
NA,TRBJ2-7,TRBV5-1,NA,TGCGCCAGCAGCTTGGAACAGGGTTTGTACGAGCAGTACTTC,CASSLEQGLYEQYF
NA,TRBJ1-6,TRBV19,NA,TGTGCCAGTAGTATAGGGTTGCGGTCACCCCTCCACTTT,CASSIGLRSPLHF
NA,TRBJ2-3,TRBV5-6,TRBD2,TGTGCCAGCCACTTCCGGGGGACTAGGACAGATACGCAGTATTTT,CASHFRGTRTDTQYF
once,TRBJ2-7,TRBV27,NA,TGTGCCAGCAGTTTATCGGGGGGAAGGGGTTACAACGAGCAGTACTTC,CASSLSGGRGYNEQYF
NA,TRBJ1-3,TRBV2,NA,TGTGCCAGCAGGGGGCGATTCTCTGGAAACACCATATATTTT,CASRGRFSGNTIYF
few,TRBJ1-6,TRBV7-8,NA,TGTGCCAGCAGCTTAGTTGTGGCCGCCGTTGGTGCACCCCTCCACTTT,CASSLVVAAVGAPLHF
NA,TRBJ1-6,TRBV12-5,NA,TGTGCTAGTGGTACCGCGCAGGGTACGGATTCACCCCTCCACTTT,CASGTAQGTDSPLHF
NA,TRBJ2-5,TRBV19,NA,TGTGCCAGTAGACCCGGGACTCGGACAGGGACCCAGTACTTC,CASRPGTRTGTQYF
NA,TRBJ2-3,TRBV3-1/TRBV3-2,NA,TGTGCCAGCAGCGAACTAGCTTCTAGCGCAGATACGCAGTATTTT,CASSELASSADTQYF
NA,TRBJ1-4,TRBV30,NA,TGTGCCTGGGGGACGTCCTCAGGGATACGCGAAAAACTGTTTTTT,CAWGTSSGIREKLFF
once,TRBJ2-1,TRBV3-1/TRBV3-2,NA,TGTGCCAGCAGCCAAGATAGTCATGAGCAGTTCTTC,CASSQDSHEQFF
NA,TRBJ2-7,TRBV15,TRBD1,TGTGCCACCAGCGCACCAGGGGGCTGGTACGAGCAGTACTTC,CATSAPGGWYEQYF
NA,TRBJ2-3,TRBV6-2/TRBV6-3,TRBD2,TGTGCCAGCAGTTCGACTAGCGGGGCCAGCACAGATACGCAGTATTTT,CASSSTSGASTDTQYF
NA,TRBJ1-4,TRBV28,NA,TGTGCCAGCAGTTTTTTATCGGCAGGGTGGGAACTGTTTTTT,CASSFLSAGWELFF